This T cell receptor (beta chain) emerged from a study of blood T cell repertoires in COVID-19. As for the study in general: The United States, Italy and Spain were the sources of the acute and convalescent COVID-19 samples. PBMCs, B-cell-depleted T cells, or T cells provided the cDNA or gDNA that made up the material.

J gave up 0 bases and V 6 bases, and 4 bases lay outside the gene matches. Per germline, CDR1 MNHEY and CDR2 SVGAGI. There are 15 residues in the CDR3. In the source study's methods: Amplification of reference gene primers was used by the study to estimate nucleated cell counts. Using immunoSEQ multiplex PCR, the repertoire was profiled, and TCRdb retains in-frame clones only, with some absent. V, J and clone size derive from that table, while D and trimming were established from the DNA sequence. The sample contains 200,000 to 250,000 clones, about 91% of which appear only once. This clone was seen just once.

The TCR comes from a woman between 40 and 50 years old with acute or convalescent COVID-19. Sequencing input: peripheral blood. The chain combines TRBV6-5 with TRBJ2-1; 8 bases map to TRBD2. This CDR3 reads CASSLRGGSYNEQFF. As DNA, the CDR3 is TGTGCCAGCAGCCTACGGGGGGGCTCCTACAATGAGCAGTTCTTC.